Presented here are 27 T cell receptor beta chains from one specimen sequenced in a study of blood T cell repertoires in COVID-19. The table came from immunoSEQ multiplex PCR; TCRdb's copy has only in-frame clones and leaves some out. The data show fewer than 250,000 clones, around 78% seen once. Sequencing input: peripheral blood. The receptor source for this set is a woman in her seventies with active or convalescent COVID-19.

The chain links TRBV20-1 to TRBJ1-2, with 7 bases that match TRBD1. J gave up 8 bases and V 3 bases, and 3 bases lay outside the gene matches. The CDR3 has 11 residues. Germline loops: CDR1 DFQATT, CDR2 SNEGSKA (reference sequence). CDR3 protein: CSARRGQGYTF. Here the CDR3 DNA reads TGCAGTGCTAGGAGGGGGCAAGGCTACACCTTC.

The DNA of the CDR3 is TGTGCCAGCAGTTCCGGACAGATTAATGAAAAACTGTTTTTT. This translates into CASSSGQINEKLFF. V and J are TRBV28 and TRBJ1-4, with D perhaps TRBD1 (6 bases). Trimming took 4 bases from V and 4 from J, leaving 10 bases between them. This CDR3 is 14 amino acids long. CDR1 MDHEN and CDR2 SYDVKM come from the germline V gene.

The rearrangement links TRBV4-3 to TRBJ2-7; 7 positions agree with TRBD1. Per the germline V gene, CDR1 is LGHNA and CDR2 is YSLEER. Trimming removed 1 base from V and 4 bases from J; junction bases left unmatched: 7. The CDR3 has 15 amino acids. This CDR3 is CASSQAMGQSYEQYF. CDR3 sequence (DNA): TGCGCCAGCAGCCAAGCGATGGGACAGTCATACGAGCAGTACTTC.

The chain is built from TRBV9 and TRBJ2-6; tentative D call: TRBD1 (5 bases). The V and J ends lost 3 bases and 2 bases respectively, with 18 bases between them. This CDR3 is 18 amino acids long. Germline values: CDR1 SGDLS, CDR2 YYNGEE. For the CDR3, the DNA is TGTGCCAGCAGCGCCAAAGGGGTTTGGAGTGCTGGGGCCAACGTCCTGACTTTC. It codes for CASSAKGVWSAGANVLTF.

V and J are TRBV28 and TRBJ1-3; 10 nucleotides align to TRBD1. Unmatched junction bases numbered 12, after V lost 6 bases and J lost 4 bases. The CDR3 totals 17 residues. Per germline, CDR1 MDHEN and CDR2 SYDVKM. The DNA for the CDR3 is TGTGCCAGCAGCTCTGAACCGGGACAGGGGTTAGGAAACACCATATATTTT. This translates into CASSSEPGQGLGNTIYF.

The chain is built from TRBV7-2 and TRBJ1-2; 7 bases line up with TRBD1. V lost 5 bases, J lost 4 bases, and 1 base stayed unmatched. In germline, CDR1 is SGHTA, CDR2 FQGNSA. CDR3 length equals 12 residues. CDR3 residues: CASSRDSYGYTF. DNA for the CDR3: TGTGCCAGCAGCCGGGACAGCTATGGCTACACCTTC.

The chain links TRBV6-5 to TRBJ1-2; the D gene is possibly TRBD1 (5 bases). V gave up 3 bases and J gave up 4 bases, with 9 bases separating them. The CDR3 spans 13 residues. Germline assignment: CDR1 MNHEY and CDR2 SVGAGI. Here the CDR3 DNA reads TGTGCCAGCAGTTATGGACATCTCTATGGCTACACCTTC. This encodes CASSYGHLYGYTF.

The V call is TRBV5-8, the J call TRBJ2-1, with 8 bases lining up with TRBD1. This CDR3 is 17 amino acids long. With 4 bases clipped from V and 2 bases from J, the junction kept 11 bases outside the gene matches. Germline CDR1 and CDR2: SGHTS and YDEGEE. In nucleotides, the CDR3 is TGTGCCAGCAGCCAACTGGTCGGGACAGGTACCTACAATGAGCAGTTCTTC. Encoded protein: CASSQLVGTGTYNEQFF.

In nucleotides, the CDR3 is TGTGCCAGCAGCCGCGGGGTAGCGGATTACAATGAGCAGTTCTTC. The encoded protein is CASSRGVADYNEQFF. The gene calls are TRBV7-8 and TRBJ2-1; tentative D call: TRBD2 (6 bases). CDR1 and CDR2 (germline): SGHVS, FQNEAQ. Trimming pared 5 bases from V and 4 bases from J, leaving 15 bases between. CDR3 length: 15 residues.

The chain carries TRBV4-2 and TRBJ1-2, with D hard to call. There are 14 residues in the CDR3. V gave up 0 bases and J gave up 9 bases, with 14 bases separating them. Germline values: CDR1 LGHNA, CDR2 YNFKEQ. CDR3 nucleotides: TGTGCCAGCAGCCAAGAAGTAGGAGGGAGGAGCTACACCTTC. This translates into CASSQEVGGRSYTF.

The chain is built from TRBV20-1 and TRBJ2-2, with 8 bases that match TRBD2. V lost 3 bases to trimming and J lost 0 bases; unmatched junction nucleotides: 6. The CDR3 is 16 amino acids. CDR1 is DFQATT and CDR2 is SNEGSKA in the germline V gene (reference sequence). In nucleotides, the CDR3 is TGCAGTGCTAGTAGTTTTAGCGGGGCGAACACCGGGGAGCTGTTTTTT. This codes for CSASSFSGANTGELFF.

The sample holds a few counts of this clone. The chain couples TRBV3-1 (or the pseudogene TRBV3-2) to TRBJ1-1; D may be TRBD1 (5 bases). The CDR3 loop spans 15 amino acids. The V and J ends lost 5 bases and 4 bases respectively, with 17 bases between them. Germline V lookup: CDR1 LGHDT, CDR2 YNNKEL (reference sequence). The CDR3 bases are TGTGCCAGCAGCGATCCCGGGGGGTGGGTCACTGAAGCTTTCTTT. It codes for CASSDPGGWVTEAFF.

CDR3 amino acids: CASSLVSQGSGNSPLHF. DNA of the CDR3: TGTGCCAGCAGTTTAGTGTCACAGGGCAGTGGAAATTCACCCCTCCACTTT. The chain recombines TRBV27 with TRBJ1-6, with D possibly being TRBD1 (6 bases). Germline CDR1 and CDR2: MNHEY and SMNVEV (reference sequence). V was clipped by 2 bases and J by 7 bases, with 18 bases between them. The CDR3 is 17 residues long.

CDR3 residues: CASSLTGQGHEKLFF. The CDR3 nucleotides are TGCGCCAGCAGCCTAACGGGACAGGGTCACGAAAAACTGTTTTTT. This rearrangement joins TRBV5-1 to TRBJ1-4, with 9 positions matching TRBD1. Trimming removed 4 bases from V and 8 bases from J; junction bases left unmatched: 9. Germline CDR1 SGHRS, CDR2 YFSETQ. The length of the CDR3 is 15 residues.

The chain employs TRBV10-2 and TRBJ2-1, with TRBD2 matching over 8 bases. This CDR3 comprises 16 residues. CDR1 WSHSY and CDR2 SAAADI come from the germline V gene. With 10 bases clipped from V and 7 bases from J, the junction kept 18 bases outside the gene matches. CDR3 DNA: TGCGCCACCAACAGAAACCGGCTAGCGGGTATAAATGAGCAGTTCTTC. This sequence encodes CATNRNRLAGINEQFF.

V is TRBV15 and J is TRBJ2-6; tentative D call: TRBD2 (6 bases). The CDR3 runs 15 residues. With 1 base removed from V and 2 bases from J, the gap between germline ends came to 6 bases. In germline, CDR1 is LNHNV, CDR2 YYDKDF (reference sequence). CDR3 in amino acids: CATSRGGAGANVLTF. In DNA, the CDR3 is TGTGCCACCAGCAGAGGGGGGGCTGGGGCCAACGTCCTGACTTTC.

This clone appeared a few times. The chain links TRBV6-5 to TRBJ1-2, with a possible D match to TRBD1 (6 bases). CDR3 length equals 15 residues. Germline V gives CDR1 MNHEY, CDR2 SVGAGI. The V end was cut by 6 bases, the J end by 8 bases, with 22 bases between. CDR3 region: CASRTAPGGLSGYTF. CDR3 nucleotide sequence: TGTGCCAGCAGAACCGCCCCGGGGGGGCTAAGCGGCTACACCTTC.

V is TRBV10-3 and J is TRBJ2-3, with TRBD2 identical over 10 bases. CDR3 length equals 15 residues. Germline lookup yields CDR1 ENHRY and CDR2 SYGVKD. The V and J ends lost 8 bases and 5 bases, in that order; junction bases with no gene match: 10. The DNA for the CDR3 is TGTGCCATCGGGAGGACGGCTAGCGGGGGAGATACGCAGTATTTT. Its protein product is CAIGRTASGGDTQYF.

The table lists this clone with a count of one. The rearrangement links TRBV9 to TRBJ2-3; no clear D. Trimming pared 2 bases from V and 5 bases from J, leaving 12 bases between. The CDR3 is made up of 14 amino acids. The germline V gene has CDR1 SGDLS and CDR2 YYNGEE. The CDR3 spells CASSVSWAQDTQYF. The CDR3, as DNA: TGTGCCAGCAGCGTGAGTTGGGCGCAAGATACGCAGTATTTT. Full variable domain (missing parts from reference TRBV9 and TRBJ2-3): DSGVTQTPKHLITATGQRVTLRCSPRSGDLSVYWYQQSLDQGLQFLIQYYNGEERAKGNILERFSAQQFPDLHSELNLSSLELGDSALYFCASSVSWAQDTQYFGPGTRLTVL.

The chain links TRBV3-1 (or the pseudogene TRBV3-2) to TRBJ1-6; D is uncertain. Trimming cost V 6 bases and J 8 bases, with 11 bases left between them. The CDR3 runs 13 residues. Germline loops: CDR1 LGHDT, CDR2 YNNKEL (reference sequence). The CDR3 loop reads CASSSVPYSPLHF. Here the CDR3 DNA reads TGTGCCAGCAGTTCGGTCCCGTATTCACCCCTCCACTTT.

The genes are TRBV30 and TRBJ1-5; D might be TRBD1 (5 bases). This CDR3 region has 14 residues. V lost 1 base and J lost 6, with 13 bases in between. CDR1 and CDR2 (germline): GTSNPN, SVGIG (reference sequence). CDR3 region: CAWSAKGISQPQHF. The CDR3 DNA follows: TGTGCCTGGAGTGCTAAGGGGATATCTCAGCCCCAGCATTTT.

The chain uses TRBV6-5 and TRBJ2-7, with 7 bases identical to TRBD1. The V segment lost 7 bases and the J segment 4 bases; nucleotides outside the gene matches: 10. Per the germline V gene, CDR1 is MNHEY and CDR2 is SVGAGI. This CDR3 comprises 14 residues. In DNA, the CDR3 is TGTGCCAGCACCAGGACAGGCACCGGATACGAGCAGTACTTC. Amino acids: CASTRTGTGYEQYF.

This clone was seen more than once but under ten times. The chain joins TRBV2 to TRBJ1-5; tentative D call: TRBD1 (6 bases). Deletions cut 3 bases from V and 4 bases from J, with 13 bases between. This CDR3 has 15 amino acids. Germline values: CDR1 SNHLY, CDR2 FYNNEI. CDR3 amino acids: CASSDSRTGNQPQHF. In DNA form, the CDR3 reads TGTGCCAGCAGTGACAGTAGAACAGGGAATCAGCCCCAGCATTTT.

The chain's CDR3 is CASSLDRATDTQYF. DNA of the CDR3: TGTGCCAGCAGCCTTGACAGGGCCACAGATACGCAGTATTTT. The chain has TRBV7-3 and TRBJ2-3; 7 nucleotides line up with TRBD1. The CDR3 contains 14 residues. Unmatched junction bases numbered 4, after V lost 5 bases and J lost 2 bases. CDR1 is SGHTA and CDR2 is FQGTGA in the germline V gene.

The chain employs TRBV20-1 and TRBJ2-3; unclear D gene. CDR3 size: 11 residues. CDR1 and CDR2 (germline): DFQATT, SNEGSKA (reference sequence). V gave up 7 bases and J gave up 1 base, with 6 bases separating them. The CDR3 DNA reads as TGCAGTGTCACGGGCACAGATACGCAGTATTTT. This encodes CSVTGTDTQYF.

This clone has a handful of counts. V usage is TRBV19 and J usage is TRBJ1-2, with D possibly being TRBD1 (5 bases). The CDR3 contains 14 residues. Trimming took 4 bases from V and 4 from J, leaving 13 bases between them. The germline V gene encodes CDR1 LNHDA and CDR2 SQIVND (reference sequence). CDR3 DNA: TGTGCCAGTAGTACTACAGGCCTTACCTATGGCTACACCTTC. Its translation is CASSTTGLTYGYTF.

This chain connects TRBV10-3 to TRBJ2-2, with TRBD1 matching 7 bases. The germline V gene has CDR1 ENHRY and CDR2 SYGVKD. CDR3 length equals 15 residues. With V trimmed by 4 bases and J by 3 bases, 5 bases remained unmatched. The CDR3 nucleotides are TGTGCCATCAGTGGAACAGGGGCGCACACCGGGGAGCTGTTTTTT. The encoded protein is CAISGTGAHTGELFF.